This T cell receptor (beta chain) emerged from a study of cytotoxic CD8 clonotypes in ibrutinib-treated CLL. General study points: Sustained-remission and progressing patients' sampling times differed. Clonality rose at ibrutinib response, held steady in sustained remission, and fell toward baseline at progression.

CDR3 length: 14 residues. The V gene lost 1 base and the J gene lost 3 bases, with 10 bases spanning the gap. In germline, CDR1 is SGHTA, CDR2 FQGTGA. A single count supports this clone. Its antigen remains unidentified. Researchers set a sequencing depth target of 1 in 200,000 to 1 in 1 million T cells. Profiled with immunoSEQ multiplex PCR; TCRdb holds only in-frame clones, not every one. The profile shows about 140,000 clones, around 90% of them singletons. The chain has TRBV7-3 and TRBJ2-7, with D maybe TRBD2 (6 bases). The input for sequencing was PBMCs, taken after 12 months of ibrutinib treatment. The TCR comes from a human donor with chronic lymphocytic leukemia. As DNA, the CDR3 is TGTGCCAGCAGCTTAAGTACGGGAGTCTACGAGCAGTACTTC. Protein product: CASSLSTGVYEQYF.